Reported below is one T cell receptor beta chain. The protocol was immunoSEQ multiplex PCR, while the TCRdb copy is restricted to in-frame clones and leaves out a portion. The data hold about 270,000 clones, with less than 90% observed a single time. This record belongs to a study of blood T cell repertoires in COVID-19. The V and J ends lost 0 bases and 4 bases respectively, with 12 bases between them. This CDR3 has 15 amino acids. CDR1 is WNHNN, CDR2 SYGVQD, per germline (reference sequence). The specimen was peripheral blood. This chain uses TRBV10-1 with TRBJ1-1; the D gene is possibly TRBD1 (5 bases). The sequence came from a woman in her 30s with COVID-19, enrolled during active disease. CDR3 sequence (DNA): TGCGCCAGCAGTGAGTCTCTAGGGGTTGGCACTGAAGCTTTCTTT. Translation gives CASSESLGVGTEAFF.